This T cell receptor (beta chain) originates from a study of blood T cell repertoires in COVID-19. CDR3 length equals 16 residues. The V gene's germline CDR1 is MNHEY and CDR2 SMNVEV (reference sequence). Clones were sequenced by immunoSEQ multiplex PCR, and TCRdb holds only the in-frame ones, with some missing. Of over 85,000 clones in the sample, around 68% were seen once. In the case of this clone: The junction departs from germline at one end; a sequencing error may be responsible.

The sequenced material came from peripheral blood. The chain joins TRBV27 to TRBJ2-1; D gene ambiguous. The clonotype comes from a woman aged 60-75 years with acute or convalescent COVID-19. CDR3 coding DNA: TGTGCCAGCAGTACCCCCAGGATCTGGTCCTCCAATGAGCAGTTCTTC. Translating it yields CASSTPRIWSSNEQFF.